The clone carrying this TCR beta chain has just a few counts. Its cognate antigen is unknown. This sample is drawn from a study of T cell repertoires in cytomegalovirus infection. The overall study: Indicated by public TCR beta signatures were CMV infection and matching HLA type.

Overall study results and limits: Cumulated frequencies of public TCR beta families served to identify carriers of CMV plus the relevant HLA. The ex vivo response showed dominance by HLA-C-restricted CMV-specific TCR beta clonotypes.

From the reads, TCRdb called clonotypes with MiXCR, one entry per CDR3 protein. The data show around 170,000 distinct CDR3 sequences, roughly 14% seen once. Sequencing input: PBMCs. The clonotype originates from a human donor in good health (CMV status not recorded). Some clones in this sample may be carry-over from other donors' samples.

In DNA, the CDR3 is TGCAGCGTTGAAGTGCGGCAGACCATGCTTCTGGCCAAAAACATTCAGTACTTC. It yields the protein CSVEVRQTMLLAKNIQYF. The rearrangement joins TRBV29-1 to TRBJ2-4; D uncertain. CDR3 length equals 18 residues. Germline CDR1 reads SQVTM; CDR2 reads ANQGSEA. V lost 1 base, J lost 1 base, and 20 bases lay in between.